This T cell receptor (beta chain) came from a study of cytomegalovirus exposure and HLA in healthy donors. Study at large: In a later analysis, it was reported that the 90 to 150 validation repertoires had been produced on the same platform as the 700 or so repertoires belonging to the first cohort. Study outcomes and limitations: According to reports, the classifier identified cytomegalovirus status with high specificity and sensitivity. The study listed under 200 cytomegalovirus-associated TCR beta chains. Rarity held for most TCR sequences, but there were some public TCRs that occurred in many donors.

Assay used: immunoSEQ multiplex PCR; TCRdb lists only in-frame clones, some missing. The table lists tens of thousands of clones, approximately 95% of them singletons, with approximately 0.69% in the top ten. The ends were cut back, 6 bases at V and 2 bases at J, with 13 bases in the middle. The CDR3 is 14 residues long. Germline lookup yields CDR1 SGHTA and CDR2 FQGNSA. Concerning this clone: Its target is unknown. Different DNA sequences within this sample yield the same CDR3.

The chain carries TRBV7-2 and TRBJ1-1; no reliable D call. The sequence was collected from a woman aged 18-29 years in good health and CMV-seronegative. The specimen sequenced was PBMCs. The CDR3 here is CASSLGGPNTEAFF. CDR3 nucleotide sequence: TGTGCCAGCAGTTTGGGAGGGCCCAACACTGAAGCTTTCTTT.